One sample yielded the 27 T cell receptor beta chains listed below, sequenced in a study of blood T cell repertoires in COVID-19. Profiling relied on immunoSEQ multiplex PCR, and the TCRdb table lists in-frame clones only, not all of them. The sample consists of 120,000 or so clones, 80% to 90% of them appearing once. What was sequenced was peripheral blood. These receptor sequences come from a woman in her sixties or seventies with acute or convalescent COVID-19.

The CDR3 loop is CASSPRESGSQHF. The CDR3 DNA is TGTGCCAGCTCACCACGGGAGTCAGGATCCCAGCATTTT. The chain is built from TRBV18 and TRBJ1-5; D call uncertain. Germline loops: CDR1 KGHSH, CDR2 LQKENI. The CDR3 has 13 amino acids. V shed 1 base and J shed 11 bases, with 12 bases lying between them.

This clone was counted a few times. The V gene is TRBV27, the J gene TRBJ1-6; the D is unclear. The CDR3 contains 15 residues. Germline values: CDR1 MNHEY, CDR2 SMNVEV (reference sequence). Trimming pared 6 bases from V and 4 bases from J, leaving 13 bases between. The CDR3 protein is CASRKTRSYNSPLHF. CDR3 in DNA: TGTGCCAGCAGAAAAACAAGGAGTTATAATTCACCCCTCCACTTT.

V and J are TRBV5-5 and TRBJ2-3; 10 bases match TRBD1. Germline CDR1 SGHKS, CDR2 YYEKEE (reference sequence). The CDR3 sequence is 19 residues long. The trim removed 4 bases at V and 2 bases at J, leaving 16 bases unmatched. The CDR3 DNA follows: TGTGCCAGCAGCCCGGGACAGGGGCTAGTCGCAAGCCTCACAGATACGCAGTATTTT. This sequence encodes CASSPGQGLVASLTDTQYF.

The chain couples TRBV28 to TRBJ2-5, with a possible D match to TRBD2 (5 bases). The CDR3 covers 14 residues. The V and J ends lost 4 bases and 4 bases respectively, with 13 bases between them. Germline V lookup: CDR1 MDHEN, CDR2 SYDVKM. CDR3 nucleotides: TGTGCCAGCAGTTCCCCGGGATGGATAGAGACCCAGTACTTC. It is translated as CASSSPGWIETQYF.

The chain employs TRBV27 and TRBJ2-3, with D possibly being TRBD1 (5 bases). Germline assignment: CDR1 MNHEY and CDR2 SMNVEV (reference sequence). The germline V and J ends were trimmed by 2 bases and 3 bases, with 18 bases remaining between them. This CDR3 is built from 17 residues. CDR3 residues: CASSLEGWGGWTDTQYF. In DNA form, the CDR3 reads TGTGCCAGCAGTTTAGAAGGTTGGGGCGGTTGGACAGATACGCAGTATTTT.

The J gene is TRBJ1-2, the V gene TRBV10-3, with 9 bases fitting TRBD1. The V gene's germline CDR1 is ENHRY and CDR2 SYGVKD. J gave up 6 bases and V 5 bases, and 4 bases lay outside the gene matches. This CDR3 contains 13 residues. The CDR3 region has the DNA TGTGCCATCAGTTTCGGGACAGGGAATGGCTACACCTTC. As protein: CAISFGTGNGYTF.

The chain links TRBV29-1 to TRBJ1-3; possibly TRBD1 for D (5 bases). Trimming removed 7 bases at V and 3 bases at J, with 19 bases between. The CDR3 contains 15 residues. CDR1 is SQVTM, CDR2 ANQGSEA, per germline. In DNA, the CDR3 is TGCAGCGCAAAAGGGGCAGGGAGGATTGGAAACACCATATATTTT. Amino acid sequence: CSAKGAGRIGNTIYF.

V usage is TRBV7-8 and J usage is TRBJ2-5, with TRBD2 matching 11 bases. CDR1 is SGHVS, CDR2 FQNEAQ, per germline. CDR3 length: 15 amino acids. The V and J ends lost 5 bases and 3 bases, in that order; junction bases with no gene match: 5. In DNA form, the CDR3 reads TGTGCCAGCAGCATAGGGACTAGCGGCGAAGAGACCCAGTACTTC. As protein: CASSIGTSGEETQYF.

The CDR3 DNA sequence: TGTGCCAGTAGTATGAGCGGTCGGAACACTGAAGCTTTCTTT. This codes for CASSMSGRNTEAFF. The rearrangement uses TRBV19 and TRBJ1-1, with no clear D. The CDR3 extends over 14 amino acids. V gave up 3 bases and J gave up 1 base, with 9 bases separating them. Germline values: CDR1 LNHDA, CDR2 SQIVND (reference sequence). Complete variable domain (other parts from reference TRBV19 and TRBJ1-1): DGGITQSPKYLFRKEGQNVTLSCEQNLNHDAMYWYRQDPGQGLRLIYYSQIVNDFQKGDIAEGYSVSREKKESFPLTVTSAQKNPTAFYLCASSMSGRNTEAFFGQGTRLTVV.

The rearrangement links TRBV7-9 to TRBJ1-2, with 12 bases lining up with TRBD1. Germline CDR1 SEHNR, CDR2 FQNEAQ (reference sequence). Germline trimming cut 10 bases from V and 2 bases from J; bases unmatched to any gene: 14. CDR3 size: 17 residues. CDR3 DNA sequence: TGTGCCATCCTATGGGGGGACAGGGGGCCCCACAACTATGGCTACACCTTC. This gives the protein CAILWGDRGPHNYGYTF.

The chain couples TRBV6-2 or TRBV6-3 to TRBJ2-5; D is possibly TRBD2 (5 bases). Trimming cost V 2 bases and J 5 bases, with 9 bases left between them. This CDR3 contains 13 residues. The germline CDR1 and CDR2 sequences are MNHEY and SVGEGT. The CDR3 region is CASSYGEWETQYF. The CDR3 DNA reads TGTGCCAGCAGTTACGGGGAGTGGGAGACCCAGTACTTC.

The CDR3 sequence is CSLDRLTEAFF. The CDR3 DNA follows: TGCAGCCTGGACAGATTAACTGAAGCTTTCTTT. The V call is TRBV20-1, the J call TRBJ1-1, with D tentatively TRBD1 (6 bases). Germline V lookup: CDR1 DFQATT, CDR2 SNEGSKA (reference sequence). The CDR3 covers 11 residues.

The rearrangement joins TRBV7-8 to TRBJ1-1, with D possibly matching TRBD1 (5 bases). This CDR3 is built from 11 residues. Trimming pared 3 bases from V and 8 bases from J, leaving 7 bases between. Per the germline V gene, CDR1 is SGHVS and CDR2 is FQNEAQ. The CDR3 DNA is TGTGCCAGCAGCTTCGGACAAGAAGCTTTCTTT. The encoded protein is CASSFGQEAFF. Full variable domain (outside the CDR3, taken from reference TRBV7-8 and TRBJ1-1): GAGVSQSPRYKVAKRGQDVALRCDPISGHVSLFWYQQALGQGPEFLTYFQNEAQLDKSGLPSDRFFAERPEGSVSTLKIQRTQQEDSAVYLCASSFGQEAFFGQGTRLTVV.

The chain links TRBV20-1 to TRBJ1-2; TRBD1 might be the D (5 bases). The V and J ends lost 4 bases and 6 bases respectively, with 9 bases between them. The V gene's germline CDR1 is DFQATT and CDR2 SNEGSKA (reference sequence). There are 11 residues in the CDR3. CDR3 DNA sequence: TGCAGTGCTAAGCCAGGGAATGGCTACACCTTC. Protein sequence: CSAKPGNGYTF.

The chain employs TRBV9 and TRBJ2-7, with D possibly being TRBD1 (6 bases). Trimming pared 4 bases from V and 3 bases from J, leaving 23 bases between. There are 17 residues in the CDR3. Germline V gene lookup returns CDR1 SGDLS and CDR2 YYNGEE. The CDR3, as DNA: TGTGCCAGCAGCCCCCGGACCCAGGGGCTCGGAAACTACGAGCAGTACTTC. This codes for CASSPRTQGLGNYEQYF. The full variable domain, rest sourced from reference TRBV9 and TRBJ2-7, is DSGVTQTPKHLITATGQRVTLRCSPRSGDLSVYWYQQSLDQGLQFLIQYYNGEERAKGNILERFSAQQFPDLHSELNLSSLELGDSALYFCASSPRTQGLGNYEQYFGPGTRLTVT.

The rearrangement links TRBV5-1 to TRBJ1-1, with 7 bases lining up with TRBD1. CDR3 length: 15 residues. Germline V lookup: CDR1 SGHRS, CDR2 YFSETQ. Trimming removed 3 bases from V and 0 bases from J; junction bases left unmatched: 5. The chain's CDR3 is CASSWGQYMNTEAFF. In DNA, the CDR3 is TGCGCCAGCAGCTGGGGACAGTACATGAACACTGAAGCTTTCTTT. The full variable domain, rest sourced from reference TRBV5-1 and TRBJ1-1, is KAGVTQTPRYLIKTRGQQVTLSCSPISGHRSVSWYQQTPGQGLQFLFEYFSETQRNKGNFPGRFSGRQFSNSRSEMNVSTLELGDSALYLCASSWGQYMNTEAFFGQGTRLTVV.

This clone appeared a few times. The chain is built from TRBV29-1 and TRBJ1-1; TRBD1 agrees at 9 bases. The CDR3 covers 14 residues. J was trimmed by 0 bases and V by 7 bases; bases with no gene match: 6. Per the germline V gene, CDR1 is SQVTM and CDR2 is ANQGSEA. The CDR3, as DNA: TGCAGCGGTGACAGGGGGATAATGAACACTGAAGCTTTCTTT. Protein product: CSGDRGIMNTEAFF.

This clone was recorded only once. CDR3 protein: CASGKRGDGNEQFF. CDR3 in DNA: TGTGCCAGTGGAAAGCGGGGGGACGGAAATGAGCAGTTCTTC. The chain has TRBV19 and TRBJ2-1, with 9 positions matching TRBD2. The CDR3 covers 14 residues. The trim removed 8 bases at V and 7 bases at J, leaving 9 bases unmatched. CDR1 LNHDA and CDR2 SQIVND come from the germline V gene (reference sequence).

The V and J genes are TRBV11-1 and TRBJ1-2, with D possibly being TRBD1 (5 bases). The V end was cut by 1 base, the J end by 4 bases, with 7 bases between. Germline-derived CDR1 and CDR2 are SGHAT and FQDESV (reference sequence). The CDR3 contains 13 residues. The CDR3, as DNA: TGTGCCAGCAGCTTAGGGACAACCTATGGCTACACCTTC. Encoded protein: CASSLGTTYGYTF. The complete variable domain, with remaining parts taken from reference TRBV11-1 and TRBJ1-2, reads EAEVAQSPRYKITEKSQAVAFWCDPISGHATLYWYRQILGQGPELLVQFQDESVVDDSQLPKDRFSAERLKGVDSTLKIQPAELGDSAMYLCASSLGTTYGYTFGSGTRLTVV.

The chain is built from TRBV28 and TRBJ1-2, with TRBD1 identical over 11 bases. Unmatched junction bases numbered 9, after V lost 5 bases and J lost 7 bases. The CDR3 runs to 15 residues. Germline CDR1 MDHEN, CDR2 SYDVKM. The CDR3 reads CASSTTGQGAGGYTF. CDR3 DNA sequence: TGTGCCAGCAGTACGACCGGACAGGGGGCGGGTGGCTACACCTTC.

This clone appeared once. This chain links TRBV6-5 with TRBJ2-5; TRBD1 matches at 9 bases. The germline V gene encodes CDR1 MNHEY and CDR2 SVGAGI. V lost 4 bases and J lost 9; bases outside the gene matches: 12. The CDR3 runs to 15 residues. CDR3 DNA: TGTGCCAGCAGTTCTGGGACAGGGACCGGTAGGGCCCAGTACTTC. Its translation is CASSSGTGTGRAQYF.

The rearrangement uses TRBV6-5 and TRBJ1-5; D gene uncertain. V was pared by 2 bases and J by 2 bases, with 13 bases between. The CDR3 loop spans 16 amino acids. Germline V lookup: CDR1 MNHEY, CDR2 SVGAGI. CDR3 sequence: CASSYGEGSRNQPQHF. CDR3 in DNA: TGTGCCAGCAGTTACGGAGAAGGGAGTCGCAATCAGCCCCAGCATTTT.

This chain connects TRBV30 to TRBJ1-3; D perhaps matches TRBD1 (5 bases). Per the germline V gene, CDR1 is GTSNPN and CDR2 is SVGIG (reference sequence). V shed 6 bases and J shed 0 bases, with 9 bases lying between them. This CDR3 comprises 13 residues. The CDR3 nucleotides are TGTGCCTGCCAAACAGGCTCTGGAAACACCATATATTTT. It translates to CACQTGSGNTIYF.

The J gene is TRBJ2-7, the V gene TRBV9, with D perhaps matching TRBD2 (5 bases). This CDR3 spans 16 amino acids. Trimming stripped 0 bases from V and 1 base from J, with 14 bases between. Germline CDR1 and CDR2: SGDLS and YYNGEE. The CDR3 DNA is TGTGCCAGCAGCGTAGAGAGCGTAGCGATTTCCTACGAGCAGTACTTC. It codes for CASSVESVAISYEQYF. Drawing the rest from reference TRBV9 and TRBJ2-7, the complete variable domain is DSGVTQTPKHLITATGQRVTLRCSPRSGDLSVYWYQQSLDQGLQFLIQYYNGEERAKGNILERFSAQQFPDLHSELNLSSLELGDSALYFCASSVESVAISYEQYFGPGTRLTVT.

The rearrangement links TRBV19 to TRBJ1-2; D call uncertain. The CDR3 has 15 residues. CDR1 and CDR2 (germline): LNHDA, SQIVND (reference sequence). Deletions cut 0 bases from V and 0 bases from J, with 8 bases between. Here the CDR3 reads CASSIELGANYGYTF. DNA for the CDR3: TGTGCCAGTAGTATAGAACTCGGAGCTAACTATGGCTACACCTTC. Variable domain in full (rest from reference TRBV19 and TRBJ1-2): DGGITQSPKYLFRKEGQNVTLSCEQNLNHDAMYWYRQDPGQGLRLIYYSQIVNDFQKGDIAEGYSVSREKKESFPLTVTSAQKNPTAFYLCASSIELGANYGYTFGSGTRLTVV.

This clone was seen only a few times. CDR3 in amino acids: CASSRGRFRVGEAFF. In DNA, the CDR3 is TGTGCCAGCAGCCGTGGGAGGTTTCGAGTTGGCGAAGCTTTCTTT. The chain carries TRBV11-3 and TRBJ1-1; D is uncertain. This CDR3 has 15 amino acids. The germline V and J ends were trimmed by 5 bases and 8 bases, with 21 bases remaining between them. CDR1 and CDR2 from the germline V gene are SGHNT and YENEEA.

The CDR3 is CASSLTGGDQPQHF. For the CDR3, the DNA is TGTGCCAGCAGTCTGACAGGGGGAGACCAGCCCCAGCATTTT. The chain joins TRBV28 to TRBJ1-5; 9 bases are shared with TRBD1. V lost 5 bases and J lost 7; bases outside the gene matches: 6. Germline CDR1 MDHEN, CDR2 SYDVKM. The CDR3 is 14 amino acids.